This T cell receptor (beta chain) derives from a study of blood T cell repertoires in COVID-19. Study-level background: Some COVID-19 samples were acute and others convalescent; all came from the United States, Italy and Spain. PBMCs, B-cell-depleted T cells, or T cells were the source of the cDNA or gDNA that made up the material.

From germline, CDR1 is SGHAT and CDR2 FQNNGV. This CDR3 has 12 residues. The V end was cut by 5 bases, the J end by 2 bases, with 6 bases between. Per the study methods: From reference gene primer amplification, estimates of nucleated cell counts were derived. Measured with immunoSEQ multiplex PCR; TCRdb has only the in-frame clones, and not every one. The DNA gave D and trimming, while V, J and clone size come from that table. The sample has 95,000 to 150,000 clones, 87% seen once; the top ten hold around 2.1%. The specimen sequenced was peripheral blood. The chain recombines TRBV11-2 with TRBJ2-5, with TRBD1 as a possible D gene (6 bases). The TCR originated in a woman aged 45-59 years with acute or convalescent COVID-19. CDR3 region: CASSQGQETQYF. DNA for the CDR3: TGTGCCAGCAGCCAGGGGCAAGAGACCCAGTACTTC.